A selection of T cell receptor beta chains follows, all from one sample in a study of shared clonotypes between healthy human individuals. Some clones are missing from TCRdb's copy, which holds only in-frame ones; the method was immunoSEQ multiplex PCR. Of over 1.4 million clones listed, 96% are singletons. Material: naive CD4+ T cells sorted from blood. These receptors were taken from a man aged 25 to 40 in good health. CDR3s leave out the opening cysteine and the closing phenylalanine or tryptophan. Not all rows give a size; the values are once, few, many and, for expanded clones, a class.

J gene: TRBJ2-1
V gene: TRBV5-1
clone size: once
CDR3 protein: ASSLAGQSSYNEQF

J gene: TRBJ2-1
V gene: TRBV14
clone size: NA
CDR3 protein: ASSHAGTGMNEQF

J gene: TRBJ2-5
V gene: TRBV27
clone size: NA
CDR3 protein: ASSPIRLAGDQETQY

J gene: TRBJ1-4
V gene: TRBV5-1
clone size: NA
CDR3 protein: ASSIGPATNEKLF

J gene: TRBJ2-7
V gene: TRBV10-3
clone size: NA
CDR3 protein: AISYRPSDYEQY

J gene: TRBJ2-5
V gene: TRBV5-1
clone size: NA
CDR3 protein: ASSPFAGETQY

J gene: TRBJ2-2
V gene: TRBV29-1
clone size: NA
CDR3 protein: SYNRELNTGELF

J gene: TRBJ1-5
V gene: TRBV19
clone size: NA
CDR3 protein: ASSIVSGQLNQPQH

J gene: TRBJ2-1
V gene: TRBV27
clone size: NA
CDR3 protein: ASSSIPTGVYNEQF

J gene: TRBJ2-3
V gene: TRBV18
clone size: NA
CDR3 protein: ASSLRGGSTDTQY

J gene: TRBJ2-2
V gene: TRBV7-8
clone size: NA
CDR3 protein: ASSPKQVITGELF

J gene: TRBJ2-7
V gene: TRBV5-1
clone size: NA
CDR3 protein: ASSQGTDSYEQY

J gene: TRBJ2-5
V gene: TRBV4-1
clone size: NA
CDR3 protein: ASSQDLSGRAVKTQY

J gene: TRBJ2-7
V gene: TRBV25-1
clone size: NA
CDR3 protein: ASSEGHWEQY

J gene: TRBJ2-3
V gene: TRBV13
clone size: NA
CDR3 protein: ASSFSGRALNTQY

J gene: TRBJ2-5
V gene: TRBV5-4
clone size: NA
CDR3 protein: ASSLAKGAGETQY

J gene: TRBJ2-2
V gene: TRBV7-2
clone size: NA
CDR3 protein: ASSPDRVFSTGELF